The 10 T cell receptor beta chains below come from one sample, sequenced in a study of cytomegalovirus exposure and HLA in healthy donors. PCR employed 60 Vbeta and 13 Jbeta primers. Sequencing was performed with immunoSEQ multiplex PCR; in TCRdb, only in-frame clones are kept and a portion is missing. This table has some 200,000 clones, roughly 80% appearing once. Specimen: PBMCs. Receptors were obtained from a male donor in good health and CMV-seropositive.

This chain connects TRBV4-3 to TRBJ1-2, with a possible D match to TRBD1 (6 bases). The ends were cut back, 1 base at V and 4 bases at J, with 13 bases in the middle. CDR3 length equals 15 residues. Germline CDR1 is LGHNA and CDR2 is YSLEER. This CDR3 reads CASSQGEGGAYGYTF. DNA of the CDR3: TGCGCCAGCAGCCAAGGGGAAGGGGGTGCCTATGGCTACACCTTC.

This chain uses TRBV6-5 with TRBJ1-6; unclear D gene. Deletions cut 0 bases from V and 4 bases from J, with 4 bases between. The CDR3 spans 14 residues. Germline-derived CDR1 and CDR2 are MNHEY and SVGAGI. The DNA of the CDR3 is TGTGCCAGCAGTTACTCGTTATATAATTCACCCCTCCACTTT. Its protein is CASSYSLYNSPLHF.

The chain combines TRBV5-1 with TRBJ2-7, with 10 bases identical to TRBD2. V was pared by 2 bases and J by 7 bases, with 9 bases of the junction left unmatched. Germline V gives CDR1 SGHRS, CDR2 YFSETQ. This CDR3 has 15 residues. The CDR3 sequence: CASSFVSGRAEEQYF. Written as DNA, the CDR3 is TGCGCCAGCAGCTTCGTAAGCGGGAGGGCGGAGGAGCAGTACTTC.

In this sample, this clone turned up a few times. The J gene is TRBJ1-1, the V gene TRBV28, with 8 positions matching TRBD1. The V gene's germline CDR1 is MDHEN and CDR2 SYDVKM. This CDR3 spans 15 amino acids. After removal of 5 bases from V and 1 base from J, the junction contained 6 bases not matched to a gene. CDR3 bases: TGTGCCAGCAGTCCCTCGGACAGGGCGAACACTGAAGCTTTCTTT. This gives the protein CASSPSDRANTEAFF.

The chain joins TRBV14 to TRBJ2-1; D possibly corresponds to TRBD2 (7 bases). CDR3 length: 16 residues. Trimming pared 0 bases from V and 8 bases from J, leaving 17 bases between. Germline V lookup: CDR1 SGHDN, CDR2 FVKESK. CDR3 bases: TGTGCCAGCAGCCAAGATCAGACTCCGGGGGGCGATGAGCAGTTCTTC. Its protein product is CASSQDQTPGGDEQFF.

The CDR3 DNA sequence: TGTGCCAGCAGCCCTTTTAGCGGGAGTACCTACGAGCAGTACTTC. Its protein is CASSPFSGSTYEQYF. V and J are TRBV28 and TRBJ2-7; 9 nucleotides line up with TRBD2. Germline V gene sequence: CDR1 MDHEN, CDR2 SYDVKM. Trimming at V came to 6 bases and at J to 2 bases, leaving 8 bases not matched to a gene. The CDR3 is 15 amino acids.

The rearrangement links TRBV9 to TRBJ2-1, with 8 bases matching TRBD2. Germline CDR1 SGDLS, CDR2 YYNGEE. V lost 4 bases, J lost 1 base, and 4 bases stayed unmatched. The CDR3 covers 15 residues. CDR3 loop: CASSLGGGSYNEQFF. The CDR3 DNA reads TGTGCCAGCAGCCTCGGGGGGGGATCCTACAATGAGCAGTTCTTC.

The V gene is TRBV21-1, the J gene TRBJ2-3; the DNA was not compared with TRBD2, the D call given in the table. TRBV21-1 is given as a pseudogene. This CDR3 spans 16 amino acids. CDR3 residues: CASSRDPGLAGDTQYF. DNA for the CDR3: TGTGCCAGCAGCCGTGACCCCGGACTAGCGGGGGATACGCAGTATTTT.

The V call is TRBV10-1, the J call TRBJ2-1; D unresolved. V was shortened by 0 bases and J by 14 bases, with 8 bases between the two germline ends. This CDR3 spans 11 amino acids. The V gene's germline CDR1 is WNHNN and CDR2 SYGVQD (reference sequence). The CDR3 protein is CASSESRCKFF. Here the CDR3 DNA reads TGCGCCAGCAGTGAGTCGCGGTGCAAGTTCTTC.

J is TRBJ1-5 and V is TRBV7-2; TRBD1 matches 8 bases. The CDR3 spans 14 residues. Trimming cost V 0 bases and J 7 bases; bases outside gene matches: 2. CDR1 is SGHTA, CDR2 FQGNSA, per germline. CDR3 protein: CASSLAQGAQPQHF. The CDR3, as DNA: TGTGCCAGCAGCTTAGCCCAGGGGGCCCAGCCCCAGCATTTT.